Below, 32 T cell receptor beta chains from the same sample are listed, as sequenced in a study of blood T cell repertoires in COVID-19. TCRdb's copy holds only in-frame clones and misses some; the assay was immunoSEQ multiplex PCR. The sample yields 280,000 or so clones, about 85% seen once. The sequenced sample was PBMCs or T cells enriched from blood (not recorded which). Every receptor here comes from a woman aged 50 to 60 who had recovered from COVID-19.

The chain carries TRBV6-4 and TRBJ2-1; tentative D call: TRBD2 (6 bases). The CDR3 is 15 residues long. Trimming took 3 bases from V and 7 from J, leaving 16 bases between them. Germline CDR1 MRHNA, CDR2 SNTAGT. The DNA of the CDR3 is TGTGCCAGCAGTGAACCCGGGAGAATGAGAAATGAGCAGTTCTTC. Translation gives CASSEPGRMRNEQFF.

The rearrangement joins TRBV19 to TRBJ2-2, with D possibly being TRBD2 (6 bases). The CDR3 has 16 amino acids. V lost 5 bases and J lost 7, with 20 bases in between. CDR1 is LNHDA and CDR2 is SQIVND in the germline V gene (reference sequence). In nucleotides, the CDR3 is TGTGCCAGTAGTGTTTCGGCTAGCAAGGGAGGCGGGGAGCTGTTTTTT. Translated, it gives CASSVSASKGGGELFF.

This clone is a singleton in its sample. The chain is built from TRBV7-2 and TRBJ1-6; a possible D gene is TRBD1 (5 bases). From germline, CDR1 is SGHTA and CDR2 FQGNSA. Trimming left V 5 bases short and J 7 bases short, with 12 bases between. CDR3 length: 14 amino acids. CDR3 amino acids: CASSLHRSNSPLHF. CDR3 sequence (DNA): TGTGCCAGCAGCCTTCACAGGTCCAATTCACCCCTCCACTTT.

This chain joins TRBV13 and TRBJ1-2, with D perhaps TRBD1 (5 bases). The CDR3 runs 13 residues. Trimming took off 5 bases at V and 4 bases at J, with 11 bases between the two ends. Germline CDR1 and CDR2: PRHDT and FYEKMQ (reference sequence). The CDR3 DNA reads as TGTGCCAGCAGCCGCCAGGGAATCTATGGCTACACCTTC. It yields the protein CASSRQGIYGYTF.

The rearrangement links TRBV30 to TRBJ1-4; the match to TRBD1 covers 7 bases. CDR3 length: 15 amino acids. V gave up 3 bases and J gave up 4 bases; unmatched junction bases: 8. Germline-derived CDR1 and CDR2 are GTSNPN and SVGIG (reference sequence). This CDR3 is CAWSNIRDSNEKLFF. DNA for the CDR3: TGTGCCTGGAGCAATATCCGGGACAGTAATGAAAAACTGTTTTTT.

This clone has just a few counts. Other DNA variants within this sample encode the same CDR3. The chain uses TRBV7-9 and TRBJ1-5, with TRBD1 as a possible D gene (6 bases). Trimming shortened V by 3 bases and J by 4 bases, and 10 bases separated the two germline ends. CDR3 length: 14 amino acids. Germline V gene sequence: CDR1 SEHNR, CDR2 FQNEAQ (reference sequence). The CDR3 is CASSFGQGNQPQHF. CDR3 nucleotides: TGTGCCAGCAGCTTTGGTCAGGGGAATCAGCCCCAGCATTTT.

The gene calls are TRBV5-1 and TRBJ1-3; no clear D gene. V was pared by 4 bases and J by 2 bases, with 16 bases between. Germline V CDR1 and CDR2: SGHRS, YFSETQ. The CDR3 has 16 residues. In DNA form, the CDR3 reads TGCGCCAGCAGCATCGCCCCGGGTAATACTGGAAACACCATATATTTT. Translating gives CASSIAPGNTGNTIYF.

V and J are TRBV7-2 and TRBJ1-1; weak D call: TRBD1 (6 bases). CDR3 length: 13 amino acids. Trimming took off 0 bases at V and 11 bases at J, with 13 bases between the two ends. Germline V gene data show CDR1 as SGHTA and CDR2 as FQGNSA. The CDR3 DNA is TGTGCCAGCAGCTTAGCGCAGGGGAAGGGGGCTTTCTTT. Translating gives CASSLAQGKGAFF.

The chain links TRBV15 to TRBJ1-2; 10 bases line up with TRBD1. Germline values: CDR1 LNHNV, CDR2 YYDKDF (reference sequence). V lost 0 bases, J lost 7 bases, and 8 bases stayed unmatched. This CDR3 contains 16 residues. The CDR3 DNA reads TGTGCCACCAGCAGAGATCGGGGGACAGGGGTTCGTGGCTACACCTTC. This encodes CATSRDRGTGVRGYTF.

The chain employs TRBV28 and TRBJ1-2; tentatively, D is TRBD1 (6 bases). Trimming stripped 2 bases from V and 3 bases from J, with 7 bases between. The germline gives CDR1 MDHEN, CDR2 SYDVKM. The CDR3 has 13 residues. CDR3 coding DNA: TGTGCCAGCAGTTTACCAGGGGACTATGGCTACACCTTC. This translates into CASSLPGDYGYTF.

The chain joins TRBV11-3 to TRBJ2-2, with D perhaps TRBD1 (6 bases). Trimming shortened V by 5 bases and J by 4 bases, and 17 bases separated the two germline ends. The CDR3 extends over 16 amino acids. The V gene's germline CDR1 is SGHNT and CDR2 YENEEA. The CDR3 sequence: CASSQTMDSPTGELFF. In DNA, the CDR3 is TGTGCCAGCAGCCAGACGATGGACAGCCCCACCGGGGAGCTGTTTTTT. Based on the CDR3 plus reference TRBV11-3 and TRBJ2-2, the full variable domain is EAGVVQSPRYKIIEKKQPVAFWCNPISGHNTLYWYLQNLGQGPELLIRYENEEAVDDSQLPKDRFSAERLKGVDSTLKIQPAELGDSAVYLCASSQTMDSPTGELFFGEGSRLTVL.

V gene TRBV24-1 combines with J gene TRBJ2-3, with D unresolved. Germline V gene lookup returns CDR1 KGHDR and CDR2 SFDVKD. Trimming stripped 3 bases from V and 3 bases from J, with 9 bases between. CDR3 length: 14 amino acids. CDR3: CATSDPAPTDTQYF. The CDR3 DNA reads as TGTGCCACCAGTGATCCCGCGCCGACAGATACGCAGTATTTT.

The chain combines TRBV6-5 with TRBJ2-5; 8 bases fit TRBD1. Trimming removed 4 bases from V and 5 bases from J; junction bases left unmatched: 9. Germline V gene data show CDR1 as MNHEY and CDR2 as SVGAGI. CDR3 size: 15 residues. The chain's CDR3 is CASSSLGTGGETQYF. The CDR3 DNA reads TGTGCCAGCAGTTCGCTCGGGACAGGAGGGGAGACCCAGTACTTC.

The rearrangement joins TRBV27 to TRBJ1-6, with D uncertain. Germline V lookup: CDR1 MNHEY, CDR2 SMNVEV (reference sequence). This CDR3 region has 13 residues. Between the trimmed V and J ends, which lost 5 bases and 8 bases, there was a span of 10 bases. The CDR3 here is CASSRREDSPLHF. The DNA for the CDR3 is TGTGCCAGCAGTCGCCGGGAGGATTCACCCCTCCACTTT.

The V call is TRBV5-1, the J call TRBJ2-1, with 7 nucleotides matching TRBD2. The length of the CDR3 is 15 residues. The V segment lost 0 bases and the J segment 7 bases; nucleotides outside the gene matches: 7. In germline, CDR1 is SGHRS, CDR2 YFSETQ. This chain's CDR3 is CASSLAAGVRNEQFF. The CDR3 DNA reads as TGCGCCAGCAGCTTGGCTGCGGGAGTACGGAATGAGCAGTTCTTC.

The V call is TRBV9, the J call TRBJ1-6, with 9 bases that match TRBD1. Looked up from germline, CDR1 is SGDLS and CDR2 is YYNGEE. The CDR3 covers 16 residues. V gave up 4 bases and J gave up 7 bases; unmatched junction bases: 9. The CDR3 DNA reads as TGTGCCAGCAGCCTGAGGGGGACAGGGAGGAATTCACCCCTCCACTTT. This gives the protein CASSLRGTGRNSPLHF.

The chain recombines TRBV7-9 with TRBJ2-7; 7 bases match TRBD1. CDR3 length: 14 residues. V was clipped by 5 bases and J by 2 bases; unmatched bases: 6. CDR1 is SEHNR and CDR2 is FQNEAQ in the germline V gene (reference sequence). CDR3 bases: TGTGCCAGCAGCCTGGGACAGCAAACCTACGAGCAGTACTTC. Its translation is CASSLGQQTYEQYF.

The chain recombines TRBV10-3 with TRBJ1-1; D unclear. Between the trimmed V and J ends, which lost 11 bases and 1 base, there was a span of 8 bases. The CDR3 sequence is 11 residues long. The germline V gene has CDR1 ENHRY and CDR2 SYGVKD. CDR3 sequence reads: CAVVANTEAFF. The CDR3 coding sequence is TGTGCCGTGGTGGCGAACACTGAAGCTTTCTTT.

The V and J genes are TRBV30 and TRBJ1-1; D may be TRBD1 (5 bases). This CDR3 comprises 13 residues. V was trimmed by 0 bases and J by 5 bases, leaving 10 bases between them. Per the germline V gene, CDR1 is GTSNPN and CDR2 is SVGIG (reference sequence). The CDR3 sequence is CAWSVGRGTEAFF. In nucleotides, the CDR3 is TGTGCCTGGAGTGTGGGCCGGGGGACTGAAGCTTTCTTT.

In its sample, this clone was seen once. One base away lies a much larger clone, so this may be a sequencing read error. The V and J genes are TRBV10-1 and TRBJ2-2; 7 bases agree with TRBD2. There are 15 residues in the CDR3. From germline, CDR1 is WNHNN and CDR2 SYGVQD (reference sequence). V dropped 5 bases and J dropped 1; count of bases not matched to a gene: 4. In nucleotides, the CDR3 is TGCGCCAGCAGTCCCAGCGGGGTGAACACCGGGGAGCTGTTTTTT. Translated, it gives CASSPSGVNTGELFF.

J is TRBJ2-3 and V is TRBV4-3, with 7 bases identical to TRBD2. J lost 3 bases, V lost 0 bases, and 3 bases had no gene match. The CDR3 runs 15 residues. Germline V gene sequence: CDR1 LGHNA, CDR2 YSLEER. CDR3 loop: CASSQEGRETDTQYF. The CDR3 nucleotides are TGCGCCAGCAGCCAAGAGGGGCGGGAGACAGATACGCAGTATTTT.

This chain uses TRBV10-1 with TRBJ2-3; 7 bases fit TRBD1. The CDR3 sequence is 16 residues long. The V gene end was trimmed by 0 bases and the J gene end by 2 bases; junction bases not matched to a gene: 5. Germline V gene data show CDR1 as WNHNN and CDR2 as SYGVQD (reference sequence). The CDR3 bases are TGCGCCAGCAGTGAGTCGGGACAGCGCAACACAGATACGCAGTATTTT. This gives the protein CASSESGQRNTDTQYF.

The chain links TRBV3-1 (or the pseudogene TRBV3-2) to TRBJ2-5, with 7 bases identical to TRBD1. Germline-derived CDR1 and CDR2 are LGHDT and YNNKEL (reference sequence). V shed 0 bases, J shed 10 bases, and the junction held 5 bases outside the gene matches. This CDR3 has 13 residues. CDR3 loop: CASSQDLGGDQYF. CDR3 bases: TGTGCCAGCAGCCAAGATCTAGGGGGCGACCAGTACTTC.

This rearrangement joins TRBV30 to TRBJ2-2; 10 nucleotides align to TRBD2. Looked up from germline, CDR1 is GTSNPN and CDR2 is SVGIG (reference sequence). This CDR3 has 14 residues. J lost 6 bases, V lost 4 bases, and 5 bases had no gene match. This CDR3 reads CAWTSGSFAGELFF. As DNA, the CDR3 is TGTGCCTGGACTAGCGGGAGTTTTGCCGGGGAGCTGTTTTTT. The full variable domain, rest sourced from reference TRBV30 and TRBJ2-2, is SQTIHQWPATLVQPVGSPLSLECTVEGTSNPNLYWYRQAAGRGLQLLFYSVGIGQISSEVPQNLSASRPQDRQFILSSKKLLLSDSGFYLCAWTSGSFAGELFFGEGSRLTVL.

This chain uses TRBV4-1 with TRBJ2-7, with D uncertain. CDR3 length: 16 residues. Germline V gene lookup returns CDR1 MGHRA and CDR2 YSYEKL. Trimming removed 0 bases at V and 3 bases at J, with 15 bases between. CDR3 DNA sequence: TGCGCCAGCAGCCAAGATCCACGAGACTCTCTCTACGAGCAGTACTTC. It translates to CASSQDPRDSLYEQYF.

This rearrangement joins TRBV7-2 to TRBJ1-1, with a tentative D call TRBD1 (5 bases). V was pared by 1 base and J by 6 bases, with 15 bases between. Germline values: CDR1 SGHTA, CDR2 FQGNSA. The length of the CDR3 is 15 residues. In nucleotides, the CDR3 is TGTGCCAGCAGCTTAGTCAAGGGGATGGGGTCTGAAGCTTTCTTT. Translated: CASSLVKGMGSEAFF.

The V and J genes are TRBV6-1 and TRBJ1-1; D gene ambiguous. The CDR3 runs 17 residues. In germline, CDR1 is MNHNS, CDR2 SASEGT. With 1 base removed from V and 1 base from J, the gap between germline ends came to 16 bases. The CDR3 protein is CASSEDHTLRQNTEAFF. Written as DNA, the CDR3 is TGTGCCAGCAGTGAAGATCATACTCTGAGGCAGAACACTGAAGCTTTCTTT.

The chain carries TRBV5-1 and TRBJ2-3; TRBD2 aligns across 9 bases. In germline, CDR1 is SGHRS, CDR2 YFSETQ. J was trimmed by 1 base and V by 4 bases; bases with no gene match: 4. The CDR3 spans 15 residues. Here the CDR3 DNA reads TGCGCCAGCAGCGGGGGACTAGCAGGCACAGATACGCAGTATTTT. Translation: CASSGGLAGTDTQYF.

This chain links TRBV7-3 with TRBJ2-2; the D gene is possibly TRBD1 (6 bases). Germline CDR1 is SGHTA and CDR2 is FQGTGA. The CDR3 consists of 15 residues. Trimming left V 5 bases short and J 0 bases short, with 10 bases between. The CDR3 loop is CASSKTGTNTGELFF. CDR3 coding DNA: TGTGCCAGCAGCAAGACAGGAACGAACACCGGGGAGCTGTTTTTT.

The CDR3 nucleotides read TGTGCAGGGCTGGGGGCGGGGAACACTGAAGCTTTCTTT. It yields the protein CAGLGAGNTEAFF. V gene TRBV5-4 combines with J gene TRBJ1-1; TRBD1 might be the D (6 bases). Germline V gives CDR1 SGHNT, CDR2 YYREEE (reference sequence). The CDR3 is 13 amino acids.

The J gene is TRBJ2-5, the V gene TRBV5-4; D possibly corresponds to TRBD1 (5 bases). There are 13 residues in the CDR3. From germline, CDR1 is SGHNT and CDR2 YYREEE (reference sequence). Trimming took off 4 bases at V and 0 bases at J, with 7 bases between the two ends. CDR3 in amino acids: CASSTTDQETQYF. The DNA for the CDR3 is TGTGCCAGCAGCACGACAGACCAAGAGACCCAGTACTTC.

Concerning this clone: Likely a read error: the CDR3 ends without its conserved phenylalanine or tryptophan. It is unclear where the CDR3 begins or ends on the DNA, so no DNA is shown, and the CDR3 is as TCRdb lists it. CDR3 in amino acids: CASSEAYQGWIFG. The rearrangement joins TRBV2 to TRBJ1-6; the D segment call TRBD1 is taken from the table without a DNA check. Both ends counted, the CDR3 spans 13 residues. Germline V gives CDR1 SNHLY, CDR2 FYNNEI.